The 2 T cell receptor beta chains in this list originate from one sample, sequenced in a study of response to subunit inactivated influenza vaccine (dated by TCRdb to 2016 to 2018). Library prep was done by RT-PCR. For sequencing, an Illumina HiSeq 2500 was employed. Using fastp at Q25 and MiXCR, TCRdb reprocessed the public reads and kept productive beta chains. Rows with one shared CDR3 protein collapse into an entry with the most common genes and DNA. The sample contains 290,000 or so distinct CDR3 sequences, roughly 20% of them found a single time. 9% to 12% of the sample comes from the top ten. The sample was PBMCs from blood, taken less than 22 months after vaccination. The receptors were sampled from a man aged 50-75 years who received an inactivated influenza vaccine. Donor details come from another sample of the same person, matched by shared clones.

The V and J genes are TRBV6-2 or TRBV6-3 and TRBJ2-5; 11 bases fit TRBD2. The V segment lost 4 bases and the J segment 6 bases; nucleotides outside the gene matches: 7. CDR1 and CDR2 (germline): MNHEY, SVGEGT. The length of the CDR3 is 15 residues. The CDR3 DNA reads as TGTGCCAGCAGTTCTTTGACTAGCGGGATAAAGACCCAGTACTTC. Its protein product is CASSSLTSGIKTQYF.

The chain's CDR3 is CASSLEHWGSQPQHF. DNA for the CDR3: TGTGCCAGCAGTTTAGAGCACTGGGGGAGTCAGCCCCAGCATTTT. The chain uses TRBV28 and TRBJ1-5; a weak D match, TRBD1 (5 bases). The V end lost 2 bases, the J end lost 6 bases, and 14 bases lay between the germline ends. There are 15 residues in the CDR3. The germline gives CDR1 MDHEN, CDR2 SYDVKM.